This TCR beta chain came from a study of beta chain features in type 1 diabetes. Findings of the study overall: The influence of HLA type on TCRB rearrangement stayed undetermined. Type 1 diabetes patients had TCRB CDR3s that were shorter (moderately but significantly so) in all four CD4+ subsets.

This clone was detected a few times. The antigen remains undetermined. Germline V lookup: CDR1 LGHNA, CDR2 YNFKEQ. The CDR3 is 15 residues long. V lost 3 bases and J lost 2, with 11 bases in between. Based on CD45RO/CCR7/CD25/CD127/CD95/CD27, CD4+ regulatory, stem cell-like memory, naive and central memory cells were sorted. Every bit of the isolated RNA underwent reverse transcription, so sequencing read expressed TCRB transcripts. Sequenced by immunoSEQ multiplex PCR; TCRdb stores in-frame clones only, minus some. The sample holds some 350,000 clones, roughly a tenth seen once. Sequenced: central memory CD4+ T cells from blood. This chain uses TRBV4-2 with TRBJ1-3; D is perhaps TRBD1 (5 bases). The TCR comes from a man younger than 45 with type 1 diabetes. The CDR3 DNA reads as TGTGCCAGCAGCCAGGAGAGGGGTCCTGGAAACACCATATATTTT. Amino acid sequence: CASSQERGPGNTIYF.